Listed here are 31 T cell receptor beta chains from one sample, sequenced in a study of shared clonotypes between healthy human individuals. Profiled with immunoSEQ multiplex PCR; TCRdb holds only in-frame clones, not every one. The table lists 2 million to 2.5 million clones, 85% to 95% of them singletons. Sequencing was carried out using naive CD4+ T cells from PBMCs. Subset specified: CD45RA+ positively selected. The origin of the receptors is a man between 18 and 29 years old in good health. Some clones in this sample may be carry-over from other donors' samples.

The chain uses TRBV28 and TRBJ1-4; no clear D gene. Per the germline V gene, CDR1 is MDHEN and CDR2 is SYDVKM. The CDR3 has 13 amino acids. Trimming removed 5 bases at V and 0 bases at J, with 4 bases between. CDR3 in amino acids: CASSPSTNEKLFF. The CDR3 DNA sequence: TGTGCCAGCAGTCCGTCAACTAATGAAAAACTGTTTTTT.

This chain connects TRBV5-1 to TRBJ1-5; D perhaps matches TRBD1 (6 bases). Per the germline V gene, CDR1 is SGHRS and CDR2 is YFSETQ. The ends were cut back, 4 bases at V and 4 bases at J, with 12 bases in the middle. The CDR3 contains 14 residues. CDR3 amino acids: CASSLRTANQPQHF. The DNA of the CDR3 is TGCGCCAGCAGCCTGCGGACAGCTAATCAGCCCCAGCATTTT.

The chain joins TRBV5-1 to TRBJ1-1, with unresolved D. This CDR3 comprises 15 residues. Trimming cost V 1 base and J 2 bases, with 12 bases left between them. Germline V gives CDR1 SGHRS, CDR2 YFSETQ. CDR3 sequence: CASSLMGRPNTEAFF. For the CDR3, the DNA is TGCGCCAGCAGCTTGATGGGCCGCCCTAACACTGAAGCTTTCTTT. Combining the CDR3 with reference TRBV5-1 and TRBJ1-1 gives the whole variable domain KAGVTQTPRYLIKTRGQQVTLSCSPISGHRSVSWYQQTPGQGLQFLFEYFSETQRNKGNFPGRFSGRQFSNSRSEMNVSTLELGDSALYLCASSLMGRPNTEAFFGQGTRLTVV.

As concerns this clone: The same CDR3 arises from other DNA sequences in this sample as well. The CDR3 DNA follows: TGTGCCAGTTCTCCGACAGGCACTGAAGCTTTCTTT. Amino acids: CASSPTGTEAFF. The chain carries TRBV28 and TRBJ1-1; a possible D gene is TRBD1 (6 bases). In germline, CDR1 is MDHEN, CDR2 SYDVKM. The CDR3 covers 12 residues. Trimming shortened V by 9 bases and J by 4 bases, and 12 bases separated the two germline ends.

The V gene is TRBV28, the J gene TRBJ2-5; D gene uncertain. Trimming cost V 10 bases and J 5 bases, with 17 bases left between them. CDR1 and CDR2 (germline): MDHEN, SYDVKM. There are 13 residues in the CDR3. The chain's CDR3 is CATRLIRRETQYF. The CDR3 bases are TGTGCCACCCGTCTTATCCGGCGTGAGACCCAGTACTTC.

The chain is built from TRBV5-1 and TRBJ2-1; possibly TRBD1 for D (5 bases). This CDR3 comprises 15 residues. Trimming shortened V by 3 bases and J by 7 bases, and 17 bases separated the two germline ends. Germline-derived CDR1 and CDR2 are SGHRS and YFSETQ. CDR3: CASSYGQPPSNEQFF. The CDR3 DNA is TGCGCCAGCAGCTACGGACAACCCCCTTCAAATGAGCAGTTCTTC.

The rearrangement uses TRBV11-1 and TRBJ2-1; D remains ambiguous. CDR3 length equals 16 residues. Trimming cost V 1 base and J 4 bases, with 14 bases left between them. CDR1 is SGHAT, CDR2 FQDESV, per germline (reference sequence). CDR3 in DNA: TGTGCCAGCAGCTTAGGTACGACTCGATCATACAATGAGCAGTTCTTC. It is translated as CASSLGTTRSYNEQFF. Using reference TRBV11-1 and TRBJ2-1 for the parts outside the CDR3, the full variable domain is EAEVAQSPRYKITEKSQAVAFWCDPISGHATLYWYRQILGQGPELLVQFQDESVVDDSQLPKDRFSAERLKGVDSTLKIQPAELGDSAMYLCASSLGTTRSYNEQFFGPGTRLTVL.

This clone occurred once. The rearrangement links TRBV27 to TRBJ1-6; 7 positions match TRBD1. CDR3 size: 15 residues. V lost 6 bases and J lost 10; bases outside the gene matches: 12. Germline assignment: CDR1 MNHEY and CDR2 SMNVEV (reference sequence). The CDR3: CASSQPGAGGSPLHF. CDR3 nucleotide sequence: TGTGCCAGCAGCCAACCCGGGGCAGGGGGATCACCCCTCCACTTT.

This chain links TRBV7-9 with TRBJ2-3; no clear D. V dropped 5 bases and J dropped 3 bases, with 15 bases sitting between them. In germline, CDR1 is SEHNR, CDR2 FQNEAQ (reference sequence). The CDR3 is made up of 15 amino acids. This CDR3 is CASSLFSVATDTQYF. The CDR3 DNA follows: TGTGCCAGCAGCCTCTTCAGTGTTGCGACAGATACGCAGTATTTT.

This rearrangement joins TRBV28 to TRBJ1-3; a weak D match, TRBD1 (6 bases). The CDR3 extends over 14 amino acids. V was pared by 8 bases and J by 8 bases, with 19 bases between. The germline gives CDR1 MDHEN, CDR2 SYDVKM. Here the CDR3 reads CASVRQDGGDTIYF. DNA for the CDR3: TGTGCCAGCGTCCGACAGGACGGAGGGGACACCATATATTTT.

Turning to this clone: This sample also contains other DNA sequences that code for the same CDR3. The chain combines TRBV19 with TRBJ2-1; 7 bases fit TRBD1. Germline lookup yields CDR1 LNHDA and CDR2 SQIVND (reference sequence). With V trimmed by 3 bases and J by 0 bases, 2 bases remained unmatched. This CDR3 has 15 residues. This CDR3 is CASSMDRSSYNEQFF. CDR3 bases: TGTGCCAGTAGTATGGACAGGAGCTCCTACAATGAGCAGTTCTTC.

CDR3 in DNA: TGTGCCAGTACTAGCGGGGGCTCCTACGAGCAGTACTTC. Its protein product is CASTSGGSYEQYF. The rearrangement links TRBV28 to TRBJ2-7; 11 positions agree with TRBD2. The CDR3 consists of 13 residues. V lost 9 bases to trimming and J lost 0 bases; unmatched junction nucleotides: 1. Germline values: CDR1 MDHEN, CDR2 SYDVKM. The full variable domain, with the rest looked up from reference TRBV28 and TRBJ2-7, is DVKVTQSSRYLVKRTGEKVFLECVQDMDHENMFWYRQDPGLGLRLIYFSYDVKMKEKGDIPEGYSVSREKKERFSLILESASTNQTSMYLCASTSGGSYEQYFGPGTRLTVT.

The genes are TRBV28 and TRBJ2-1, with D possibly being TRBD1 (6 bases). Germline CDR1 is MDHEN and CDR2 is SYDVKM. The CDR3 extends over 14 amino acids. Trimming shortened V by 5 bases and J by 6 bases, and 14 bases separated the two germline ends. The CDR3 protein is CASSRTGTVNEQFF. CDR3 coding DNA: TGTGCCAGCAGTAGAACAGGGACGGTCAATGAGCAGTTCTTC.

The CDR3 sequence is CASSSPISGGETQYF. The CDR3 DNA is TGTGCCAGCAGTAGCCCCATCTCGGGGGGCGAGACCCAGTACTTC. V is TRBV28 and J is TRBJ2-5; possibly TRBD2 for D (7 bases). CDR1 is MDHEN and CDR2 is SYDVKM in the germline V gene. The V gene lost 5 bases and the J gene lost 5 bases, with 18 bases spanning the gap. CDR3 length: 15 amino acids.

The chain joins TRBV11-2 to TRBJ2-1; TRBD1 is a possible D gene (6 bases). V dropped 2 bases and J dropped 4 bases, with 12 bases sitting between them. The CDR3 has 15 residues. Germline V gene lookup returns CDR1 SGHAT and CDR2 FQNNGV. CDR3 amino acids: CASSLRQDYYNEQFF. CDR3 in DNA: TGTGCCAGCAGCTTACGACAGGATTATTACAATGAGCAGTTCTTC.

The V gene is TRBV19, the J gene TRBJ2-1, with TRBD1 identical over 9 bases. The CDR3 is made up of 15 amino acids. Germline loops: CDR1 LNHDA, CDR2 SQIVND (reference sequence). V lost 5 bases and J lost 3; bases outside the gene matches: 5. CDR3 residues: CASSFRQGVYNEQFF. CDR3 nucleotides: TGTGCCAGTAGTTTCCGACAGGGGGTCTACAATGAGCAGTTCTTC.

Turning to this clone: This CDR3 is also generated by other DNA sequences in the sample. The rearrangement links TRBV5-1 to TRBJ2-1; 8 bases are a match to TRBD1. The CDR3 length is 15 residues. Germline V gene data show CDR1 as SGHRS and CDR2 as YFSETQ. J lost 1 base, V lost 4 bases, and 4 bases had no gene match. The CDR3 nucleotides read TGCGCCAGCAGCCTGGGACAGGAGTCCTACAATGAGCAGTTCTTC. The encoded protein is CASSLGQESYNEQFF.

The J gene is TRBJ2-7, the V gene TRBV9; 9 positions agree with TRBD1. Germline values: CDR1 SGDLS, CDR2 YYNGEE. The CDR3 extends over 14 amino acids. V trimming: 2 bases; J trimming: 6 bases; junction bases outside the gene matches: 6. The CDR3 reads CASSVFTTGGEQYF. CDR3 sequence (DNA): TGTGCCAGCAGCGTTTTCACGACAGGGGGCGAGCAGTACTTC.

Here the CDR3 reads CAWRSSGAGGPGETQYF. In DNA, the CDR3 is TGTGCCTGGAGATCCAGTGGAGCGGGAGGGCCAGGGGAGACCCAGTACTTC. The chain couples TRBV30 to TRBJ2-5; 10 bases line up with TRBD2. Germline V gives CDR1 GTSNPN, CDR2 SVGIG (reference sequence). The CDR3 has 17 residues. After removal of 3 bases from V and 5 bases from J, the junction contained 15 bases not matched to a gene.

The chain links TRBV7-9 to TRBJ1-2, with D maybe TRBD1 (5 bases). The CDR3 extends over 12 amino acids. CDR1 SEHNR and CDR2 FQNEAQ come from the germline V gene (reference sequence). V was pared by 7 bases and J by 3 bases, with 9 bases between. The DNA for the CDR3 is TGTGCCAGCACCATGACAGACTATGGCTACACCTTC. Protein: CASTMTDYGYTF.

The V gene is TRBV15, the J gene TRBJ2-1; 8 nucleotides line up with TRBD2. Germline V gene sequence: CDR1 LNHNV, CDR2 YYDKDF (reference sequence). The CDR3 is 13 amino acids. V lost 3 bases, J lost 12 bases, and 7 bases stayed unmatched. The CDR3 spells CATSSGRARRQFF. CDR3 nucleotides: TGTGCCACCAGCAGCGGGAGGGCGCGACGGCAGTTCTTC.

The rearrangement uses TRBV10-3 and TRBJ1-1, with D perhaps matching TRBD1 (5 bases). This CDR3 region has 17 residues. CDR1 is ENHRY and CDR2 is SYGVKD in the germline V gene. The V end was cut by 3 bases, the J end by 7 bases, with 24 bases between. The CDR3 DNA follows: TGTGCCATCAGTGACTCCAGACAGACACTACACCGCTTTGAAGCTTTCTTT. Translating gives CAISDSRQTLHRFEAFF.

The chain links TRBV21-1 to TRBJ2-1; the table's D call TRBD2 went unverified against the DNA. TRBV21-1 is a known pseudogene. The CDR3 sequence is 13 residues long. The CDR3 spells CASSKLINDEQFF. CDR3 in DNA: TGTGCCAGCAGCAAACTTATAAATGATGAGCAGTTCTTC.

J is TRBJ2-1 and V is TRBV19; 9 bases match TRBD1. The V segment lost 3 bases and the J segment 7 bases; nucleotides outside the gene matches: 13. In germline, CDR1 is LNHDA, CDR2 SQIVND (reference sequence). The CDR3 loop spans 17 amino acids. CDR3: CASSIPAGTGWGNEQFF. The CDR3 DNA is TGTGCCAGTAGTATCCCGGCTGGGACAGGGTGGGGAAATGAGCAGTTCTTC.

J is TRBJ1-2 and V is TRBV7-2; possible D gene TRBD1, 5 bases. V lost 1 base and J lost 3, with 12 bases in between. Germline CDR1 SGHTA, CDR2 FQGNSA. The CDR3 extends over 15 amino acids. CDR3: CASSLDTGLDYGYTF. In DNA form, the CDR3 reads TGTGCCAGCAGCTTAGATACGGGGCTGGACTATGGCTACACCTTC.

V is TRBV19 and J is TRBJ2-2, with 9 bases lining up with TRBD1. V was pared by 4 bases and J by 6 bases, with 6 bases of the junction left unmatched. Per the germline V gene, CDR1 is LNHDA and CDR2 is SQIVND (reference sequence). This CDR3 has 15 amino acids. CDR3 nucleotide sequence: TGTGCCAGTAGTACCACAGGGGGCGCGTCCGGGGAGCTGTTTTTT. It encodes CASSTTGGASGELFF.

Points on this clone: Other DNA sequences in the same sample also yield this CDR3. This rearrangement joins TRBV9 to TRBJ2-7; weak D call: TRBD1 (5 bases). This CDR3 has 14 residues. V lost 0 bases and J lost 2, with 9 bases in between. Germline V gene lookup returns CDR1 SGDLS and CDR2 YYNGEE. The CDR3 nucleotides read TGTGCCAGCAGCGTAGCTACAGGACCCTACGAGCAGTACTTC. Residues: CASSVATGPYEQYF.

The gene calls are TRBV6-1 and TRBJ1-1; 8 bases are a match to TRBD1. V lost 4 bases and J lost 1; bases outside the gene matches: 11. The CDR3 has 17 amino acids. Germline assignment: CDR1 MNHNS and CDR2 SASEGT. The CDR3 bases are TGTGCCAGCAGTGTCTTGGCAGGGGGCAGGGAGAACACTGAAGCTTTCTTT. Protein: CASSVLAGGRENTEAFF.

The V and J genes are TRBV2 and TRBJ2-2; 10 positions agree with TRBD1. Looked up from germline, CDR1 is SNHLY and CDR2 is FYNNEI. Germline trimming cut 5 bases from V and 4 bases from J; bases unmatched to any gene: 4. The CDR3 is made up of 15 amino acids. In DNA form, the CDR3 reads TGTGCCAGCAGTCGGGACAGGGGCGGCACCGGGGAGCTGTTTTTT. Its translation is CASSRDRGGTGELFF.

The genes are TRBV5-1 and TRBJ1-2; maybe TRBD1 (6 bases). Per the germline V gene, CDR1 is SGHRS and CDR2 is YFSETQ. V shed 1 base and J shed 3 bases, with 10 bases lying between them. This CDR3 comprises 14 residues. The CDR3 is CASSLWGRDYGYTF. In DNA form, the CDR3 reads TGCGCCAGCAGCTTGTGGGGGCGTGACTATGGCTACACCTTC.

The chain links TRBV18 to TRBJ2-1, with TRBD2 matching over 15 bases. The CDR3 consists of 15 residues. Germline V CDR1 and CDR2: KGHSH, LQKENI. The trim removed 3 bases at V and 8 bases at J, leaving 2 bases unmatched. The CDR3 bases are TGTGCCAGCTCACCTAGGACTAGCGGGAGGGATGAGCAGTTCTTC. As protein: CASSPRTSGRDEQFF.